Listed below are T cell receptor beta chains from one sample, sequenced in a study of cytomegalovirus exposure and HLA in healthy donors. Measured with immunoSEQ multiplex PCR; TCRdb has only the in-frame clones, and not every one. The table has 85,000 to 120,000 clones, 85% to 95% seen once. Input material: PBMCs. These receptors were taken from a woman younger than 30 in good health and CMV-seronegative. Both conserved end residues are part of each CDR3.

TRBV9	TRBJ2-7	CASSDQGGRDEQYF
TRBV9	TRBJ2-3	CASSTSGSTDTQYF
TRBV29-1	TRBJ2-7	CSVLTTGISYEQYF
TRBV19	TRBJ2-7	CASRVWGQGDYEQYF
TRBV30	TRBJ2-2	CAWRLIGELFF
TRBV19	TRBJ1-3	CASSNRQPWGGNTIYF
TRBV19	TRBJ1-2	CASRQGAVFYGYTF
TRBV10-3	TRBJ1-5	CATSVTGMSNQPQHF
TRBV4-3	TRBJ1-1	CASSQDWRGFTTEAFF
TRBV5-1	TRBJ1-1	CASSLAQGGTEAFF
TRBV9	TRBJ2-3	CASSVAGPGVHDTQYF
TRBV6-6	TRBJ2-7	CASSPSGIDEQYF
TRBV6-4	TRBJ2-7	CASLVGAGNYEQYF
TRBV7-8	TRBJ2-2	CASSTLAGGPTGELFF
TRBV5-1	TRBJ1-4	CASSPQTGEKLFF
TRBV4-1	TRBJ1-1	CASSPGNTEAFF
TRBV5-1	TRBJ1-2	CASSPLGRQESGYTF
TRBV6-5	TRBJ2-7	CASNHRGEYEQYF
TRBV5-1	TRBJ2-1	CASSLDSSYNEQFF
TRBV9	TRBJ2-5	CASSVATERETQYF